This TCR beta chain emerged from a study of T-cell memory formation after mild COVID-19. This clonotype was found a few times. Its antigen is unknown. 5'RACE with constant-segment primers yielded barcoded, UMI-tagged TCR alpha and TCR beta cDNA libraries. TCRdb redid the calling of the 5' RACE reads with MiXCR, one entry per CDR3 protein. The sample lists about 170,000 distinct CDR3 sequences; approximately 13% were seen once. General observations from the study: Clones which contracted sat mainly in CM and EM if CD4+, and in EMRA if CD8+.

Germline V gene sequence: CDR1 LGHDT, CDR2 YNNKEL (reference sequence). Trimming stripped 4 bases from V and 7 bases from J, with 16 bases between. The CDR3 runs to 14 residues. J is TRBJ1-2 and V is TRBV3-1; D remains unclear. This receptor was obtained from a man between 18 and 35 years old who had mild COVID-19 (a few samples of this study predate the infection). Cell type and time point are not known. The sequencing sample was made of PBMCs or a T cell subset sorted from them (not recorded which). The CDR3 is CASSPRQRVGGYTF. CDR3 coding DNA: TGTGCCAGCAGCCCTCGACAAAGGGTTGGTGGCTACACCTTC.